These 13 T cell receptor beta chains share one sample of origin, sequenced in a study of identical twins. TCRdb used MiXCR to reprocess the 5' RACE reads, holding one entry per CDR3 protein. This repertoire shows 420,000 or so distinct CDR3 sequences, about 18% found once; its top ten account for 12%. The sequenced sample was naive T cells sorted from blood. These receptors were collected from a man aged 50 to 59 in good health.

This clonotype has at least ten counts. J is TRBJ1-2 and V is TRBV20-1; the D gene is possibly TRBD1 (5 bases). The CDR3 length is 14 residues. Germline-derived CDR1 and CDR2 are DFQATT and SNEGSKA (reference sequence). Trimming pared 1 base from V and 0 bases from J, leaving 9 bases between. Here the CDR3 reads CSARGAGTNYGYTF. CDR3 DNA sequence: TGCAGTGCTAGAGGCGCAGGGACTAACTATGGCTACACCTTC.

This chain links TRBV12-3 or TRBV12-4 with TRBJ2-3; D gene ambiguous. The CDR3 totals 13 residues. Trimming stripped 5 bases from V and 2 bases from J, with 8 bases between. The CDR3 coding sequence is TGTGCCAGCAGTACCCCAATCACAGATACGCAGTATTTT. It encodes CASSTPITDTQYF.

The chain couples TRBV5-1 to TRBJ2-5; perhaps D is TRBD1 or TRBD2 (5 bases each). The germline CDR1 and CDR2 sequences are SGHRS and YFSETQ. Trimming left V 2 bases short and J 5 bases short, with 10 bases between. The CDR3 contains 13 residues. DNA of the CDR3: TGCGCCAGCAGCTTCTCGGGGACCGAGACCCAGTACTTC. It yields the protein CASSFSGTETQYF.

This clonotype was recorded many times. V usage is TRBV20-1 and J usage is TRBJ2-7, with unresolved D. This CDR3 spans 14 amino acids. Germline loops: CDR1 DFQATT, CDR2 SNEGSKA (reference sequence). Trimming stripped 7 bases from V and 3 bases from J, with 19 bases between. The CDR3, as DNA: TGCAGTGTTTATGCAGGTAATGGCGGCTACGAGCAGTACTTC. This sequence encodes CSVYAGNGGYEQYF.

The chain carries TRBV11-1 and TRBJ2-2; 9 positions agree with TRBD2. V lost 2 bases and J lost 5; bases outside the gene matches: 3. The CDR3 has 15 amino acids. In germline, CDR1 is SGHAT, CDR2 FQDESV (reference sequence). CDR3 loop: CASSLSAGGTGELFF. The CDR3 region has the DNA TGTGCCAGCAGCTTATCGGCGGGAGGGACCGGGGAGCTGTTTTTT.

The chain couples TRBV4-3 to TRBJ2-1, with TRBD2 as a possible D gene (6 bases). V gave up 4 bases and J gave up 4 bases, with 14 bases separating them. CDR3 length equals 15 residues. Germline V gives CDR1 LGHNA, CDR2 YSLEER. CDR3 nucleotide sequence: TGCGCCAGCAGCCGTAGGAGGGGCCTGTACAATGAGCAGTTCTTC. It encodes CASSRRRGLYNEQFF.

The table lists this clonotype with a few counts. The DNA for the CDR3 is TGTGCCATCAGCACCGGGACAGGAGGGACTGAAGCTTTCTTT. This sequence encodes CAISTGTGGTEAFF. The chain employs TRBV10-3 and TRBJ1-1; 8 bases fit TRBD1. CDR1 ENHRY and CDR2 SYGVKD come from the germline V gene. CDR3 length equals 14 residues. J was trimmed by 5 bases and V by 6 bases; bases with no gene match: 8.

The chain is built from TRBV6-2 or TRBV6-3 and TRBJ2-3; a possible D gene is TRBD2 (6 bases). The germline CDR1 and CDR2 sequences are MNHEY and SVGEGT. This CDR3 is 18 amino acids long. Trimming shortened V by 6 bases and J by 2 bases, and 24 bases separated the two germline ends. The CDR3 is CASSPPSLRRGLTDTQYF. CDR3 coding DNA: TGTGCCAGCAGCCCTCCGTCCCTGCGGCGGGGTCTCACAGATACGCAGTATTTT.

This rearrangement joins TRBV7-2 to TRBJ2-3; 14 bases align to TRBD2. CDR1 is SGHTA and CDR2 is FQGNSA in the germline V gene. The V and J ends lost 5 bases and 12 bases, in that order; junction bases with no gene match: 10. CDR3 length: 15 residues. For the CDR3, the DNA is TGTGCCAGCAGCCCAACCGGGACTAGCGGGGGCCCACAGTATTTT. Amino acids: CASSPTGTSGGPQYF. Looking up the rest from reference TRBV7-2 and TRBJ2-3 gives the full variable domain: GAGVSQSPSNKVTEKGKDVELRCDPISGHTALYWYRQSLGQGLEFLIYFQGNSAPDKSGLPSDRFSAERTGGSVSTLTIQRTQQEDSAVYLCASSPTGTSGGPQYFGPGTRLTVL.

This sequence joins TRBV3-1 and TRBJ1-5; D is possibly TRBD1 (5 bases). Between the trimmed V and J ends, which lost 1 base and 9 bases, there was a span of 10 bases. Looked up from germline, CDR1 is LGHDT and CDR2 is YNNKEL (reference sequence). This CDR3 contains 13 residues. CDR3 nucleotide sequence: TGTGCCAGCAGCCAAGGGCAGGGAGGGCCCCAGCATTTT. Translating it yields CASSQGQGGPQHF.

The chain recombines TRBV5-1 with TRBJ1-1; 7 positions agree with TRBD1. The CDR3 extends over 14 amino acids. The V gene's germline CDR1 is SGHRS and CDR2 YFSETQ. The ends lost 4 bases at V and 2 bases at J; junction bases unmatched: 5. Written as DNA, the CDR3 is TGCGCCAGCAGCAGGGGGACAGATAACACTGAAGCTTTCTTT. Protein: CASSRGTDNTEAFF.

Only a few counts were recorded for this clonotype. This chain links TRBV6-1 with TRBJ2-1; D assignment may be TRBD1 or TRBD2 (6 bases each). Germline V gene data show CDR1 as MNHNS and CDR2 as SASEGT. V was clipped by 0 bases and J by 3 bases, with 9 bases between them. CDR3 size: 15 residues. CDR3 amino acids: CASSEAGGRYNEQFF. The CDR3 DNA reads TGTGCCAGCAGTGAAGCGGGGGGCCGCTACAATGAGCAGTTCTTC.

This clonotype has at least ten counts. The V and J genes are TRBV12-3 or TRBV12-4 and TRBJ1-3; D is uncertain. The CDR3 runs 13 residues. Trimming took 3 bases from V and 6 from J, leaving 9 bases between them. The CDR3 loop reads CASSLGRLNTIYF. CDR3 nucleotides: TGTGCCAGCAGTTTGGGCAGACTAAACACCATATATTTT.